A single sample is the source of the 27 T cell receptor beta chains below, sequenced in a study of blood T cell repertoires in COVID-19. Repertoires were generated with immunoSEQ multiplex PCR, while TCRdb's copy carries only in-frame clones and drops some. Of 230,000 or so clones listed, almost 90% were seen once; the top ten hold 2.1%. The sample was peripheral blood. These TCRs come from a woman in her fifties or sixties with COVID-19, enrolled during active disease.

The chain couples TRBV7-9 to TRBJ1-2; D unresolved. This CDR3 region has 8 residues. Between the trimmed V and J ends, which lost 11 bases and 7 bases, there was a span of 5 bases. The germline V gene has CDR1 SEHNR and CDR2 FQNEAQ (reference sequence). CDR3: CAVSGYTF. CDR3 DNA sequence: TGTGCCGTATCTGGCTACACCTTC. Together with reference TRBV7-9 and TRBJ1-2, the CDR3 gives the full variable domain: DTGVSQNPRHKITKRGQNVTFRCDPISEHNRLYWYRQTLGQGPEFLTYFQNEAQLEKSRLLSDRFSAERPKGSFSTLEIQRTEQGDSAMYLCAVSGYTFGSGTRLTVV.

This chain uses TRBV6-6 with TRBJ1-5; D uncertain. The V and J ends lost 4 bases and 7 bases respectively, with 11 bases between them. The CDR3 is 13 amino acids. Germline CDR1 MNHNY, CDR2 SVGAGI (reference sequence). In DNA form, the CDR3 reads TGTGCCAGCAGTTCGGTTGAGGGCCAGCCCCAGCATTTT. Protein product: CASSSVEGQPQHF.

This chain uses TRBV27 with TRBJ2-3; 9 bases fit TRBD2. The CDR3 is 19 residues long. CDR1 and CDR2 from the germline V gene are MNHEY and SMNVEV (reference sequence). J was trimmed by 2 bases and V by 6 bases; bases with no gene match: 18. CDR3 amino acids: CASSEILFSGGFPTDTQYF. The CDR3, as DNA: TGTGCCAGCAGCGAAATATTGTTTAGCGGGGGCTTTCCCACAGATACGCAGTATTTT.

This clone showed up just a few times. J is TRBJ2-7 and V is TRBV5-1, with 7 bases lining up with TRBD1. The CDR3 runs 17 residues. Per germline, CDR1 SGHRS and CDR2 YFSETQ. V lost 4 bases and J lost 4; bases outside the gene matches: 17. The CDR3 here is CASSKPGQTGSWYEQYF. The CDR3 coding sequence is TGCGCCAGCAGCAAACCGGGACAGACGGGGTCGTGGTACGAGCAGTACTTC.

This chain connects TRBV2 to TRBJ2-3, with 7 bases that match TRBD1. This CDR3 contains 13 residues. J was trimmed by 5 bases and V by 6 bases; bases with no gene match: 5. Germline values: CDR1 SNHLY, CDR2 FYNNEI. CDR3 bases: TGTGCCAGCAGGGCCCAGGGGGTAGATACGCAGTATTTT. This translates into CASRAQGVDTQYF.

V gene TRBV19 combines with J gene TRBJ1-2, with D hard to call. The CDR3 length is 13 residues. CDR1 and CDR2 from the germline V gene are LNHDA and SQIVND (reference sequence). Trimming removed 6 bases from V and 5 bases from J, with 13 bases in between. In DNA, the CDR3 is TGTGCCAGTAGACGCTTGGGCGGGTATGGCTACACCTTC. Amino acids: CASRRLGGYGYTF.

The rearrangement links TRBV6-6 to TRBJ1-2; TRBD1 is a possible D gene (5 bases). There are 15 residues in the CDR3. Trimming left V 5 bases short and J 7 bases short, with 20 bases between. Germline V gene sequence: CDR1 MNHNY, CDR2 SVGAGI (reference sequence). CDR3 sequence (DNA): TGTGCCAGCAGTACAACCGGGCAGGGTACTTTTGGCTACACCTTC. This codes for CASSTTGQGTFGYTF.

This clone was picked up one time. The V gene is TRBV19, the J gene TRBJ1-6, with D possibly matching TRBD1 (5 bases). This CDR3 is 11 amino acids long. V lost 9 bases, J lost 13 bases, and 13 bases lay in between. Germline CDR1 reads LNHDA; CDR2 reads SQIVND (reference sequence). CDR3 sequence (DNA): TGTGCCAGCGCGTCCGGGGGGCCCCTCCACTTT. Amino acid sequence: CASASGGPLHF.

The chain joins TRBV10-3 to TRBJ1-6; 10 bases fit TRBD1. V lost 6 bases and J lost 10; bases outside the gene matches: 6. The CDR3 has 14 amino acids. Germline assignment: CDR1 ENHRY and CDR2 SYGVKD. The CDR3 coding sequence is TGTGCCATCAGCGACAGGGGGCGCGAGTCACCCCTCCACTTT. Protein product: CAISDRGRESPLHF.

The chain has TRBV19 and TRBJ1-5, with TRBD1 identical over 11 bases. Germline V lookup: CDR1 LNHDA, CDR2 SQIVND (reference sequence). This CDR3 has 13 residues. The CDR3 region is CAADRGRDQPQHF. The CDR3 DNA sequence: TGTGCTGCGGACAGGGGGCGCGATCAGCCCCAGCATTTT.

The CDR3 region is CATSRGADYGYTF. For the CDR3, the DNA is TGTGCCACCAGTCGCGGGGCAGACTATGGCTACACCTTC. The J gene is TRBJ1-2, the V gene TRBV24-1; D possibly corresponds to TRBD1 (5 bases). The CDR3 runs to 13 residues. V gave up 6 bases and J gave up 3 bases, with 10 bases separating them. Germline V gene sequence: CDR1 KGHDR, CDR2 SFDVKD.

The V and J genes are TRBV9 and TRBJ2-3, with 7 nucleotides matching TRBD1. Germline trimming cut 4 bases from V and 3 bases from J; bases unmatched to any gene: 11. Germline-derived CDR1 and CDR2 are SGDLS and YYNGEE. The length of the CDR3 is 16 residues. The CDR3 DNA follows: TGTGCCAGCAGCCTGAGACAGGGTGAGACAACAGATACGCAGTATTTT. Residues: CASSLRQGETTDTQYF. Full variable domain (rest looked up from reference TRBV9 and TRBJ2-3): DSGVTQTPKHLITATGQRVTLRCSPRSGDLSVYWYQQSLDQGLQFLIQYYNGEERAKGNILERFSAQQFPDLHSELNLSSLELGDSALYFCASSLRQGETTDTQYFGPGTRLTVL.

The chain links TRBV19 to TRBJ2-1; 7 bases agree with TRBD2. Germline trimming cut 2 bases from V and 1 base from J; bases unmatched to any gene: 5. This CDR3 comprises 16 residues. The germline gives CDR1 LNHDA, CDR2 SQIVND (reference sequence). This CDR3 is CASSITGGSSYNEQFF. CDR3 nucleotides: TGTGCCAGTAGTATAACGGGGGGATCTTCCTACAATGAGCAGTTCTTC.

The J gene is TRBJ2-1, the V gene TRBV6-5; the match to TRBD2 covers 7 bases. The CDR3 consists of 16 residues. V lost 0 bases, J lost 0 bases, and 2 bases stayed unmatched. In germline, CDR1 is MNHEY, CDR2 SVGAGI. The CDR3 DNA reads TGTGCCAGCAGTTACTCCTCGGGGGGCTCCTACAATGAGCAGTTCTTC. It is translated as CASSYSSGGSYNEQFF.

This sequence joins TRBV5-3 and TRBJ1-2, with 7 bases fitting TRBD1. TRBV5-3 is an ORF; its function is uncertain. The junction had 18 bases not matched to a gene; V was cut back by 7 bases and J by 0 bases. The CDR3 has 18 residues. CDR3 protein: CARVPQGEQRNANYGYTF. The DNA of the CDR3 is TGTGCCAGAGTCCCTCAGGGGGAACAACGAAACGCTAACTATGGCTACACCTTC.

There are a few counts of this clone. J is TRBJ1-6 and V is TRBV19; D is perhaps TRBD1 (5 bases). Germline lookup yields CDR1 LNHDA and CDR2 SQIVND (reference sequence). The CDR3 runs 12 residues. V was trimmed by 10 bases and J by 10 bases, leaving 14 bases between them. Here the CDR3 DNA reads TGTGCCATCCAAGGGGTAGAATCACCCCTCCACTTT. Amino acids: CAIQGVESPLHF.

The chain carries TRBV7-2 and TRBJ2-3; TRBD2 might be the D (7 bases). The CDR3 is 14 residues long. Deletions cut 5 bases from V and 4 bases from J, with 13 bases between. The germline gives CDR1 SGHTA, CDR2 FQGNSA. CDR3 DNA sequence: TGTGCCAGCAGCGGGAGGGGGGGGCCAGATACGCAGTATTTT. This gives the protein CASSGRGGPDTQYF.

This chain connects TRBV10-3 to TRBJ2-3; 8 bases line up with TRBD1. Germline CDR1 ENHRY, CDR2 SYGVKD. J lost 0 bases, V lost 5 bases, and 4 bases had no gene match. The CDR3 has 15 residues. The CDR3 protein is CAISNRGVSTDTQYF. In nucleotides, the CDR3 is TGTGCCATCAGTAACAGGGGGGTAAGCACAGATACGCAGTATTTT.

The count of this clone is one. The chain recombines TRBV11-2 with TRBJ1-1; the D is unclear. Germline CDR1 and CDR2: SGHAT and FQNNGV. Trimming shortened V by 3 bases and J by 6 bases, and 11 bases separated the two germline ends. CDR3 length: 13 residues. CDR3 amino acids: CASSFTDYAEAFF. Here the CDR3 DNA reads TGTGCCAGCAGCTTTACAGACTACGCTGAAGCTTTCTTT.

This chain links TRBV30 with TRBJ1-5, with D perhaps TRBD1 (5 bases). V lost 4 bases and J 6 bases, leaving 13 bases between the germline ends. The CDR3 covers 13 residues. Germline-derived CDR1 and CDR2 are GTSNPN and SVGIG (reference sequence). CDR3 amino acids: CAWTLGAGQPQHF. In nucleotides, the CDR3 is TGTGCCTGGACCCTTGGGGCTGGTCAGCCCCAGCATTTT.

The DNA of the CDR3 is TGTGCCTGGAGTCGAGGGGGTCCCAATCAGCCCCAGCATTTT. Amino acid sequence: CAWSRGGPNQPQHF. The chain couples TRBV30 to TRBJ1-5, with D perhaps TRBD1 (6 bases). This CDR3 contains 14 residues. Germline CDR1 GTSNPN, CDR2 SVGIG (reference sequence). V was shortened by 2 bases and J by 3 bases, with 11 bases between the two germline ends. The variable domain in full, completed from reference TRBV30 and TRBJ1-5, reads SQTIHQWPATLVQPVGSPLSLECTVEGTSNPNLYWYRQAAGRGLQLLFYSVGIGQISSEVPQNLSASRPQDRQFILSSKKLLLSDSGFYLCAWSRGGPNQPQHFGDGTRLSIL.

This chain uses TRBV24-1 with TRBJ1-1, with 10 bases matching TRBD1. The CDR3 consists of 15 residues. With V trimmed by 0 bases and J by 10 bases, 7 bases remained unmatched. Germline CDR1 KGHDR, CDR2 SFDVKD. The CDR3 region has the DNA TGTGCCACCAGTGATTTGGGGACAGGGGAGGTGTTAGCTTTCTTT. It codes for CATSDLGTGEVLAFF.

The V and J genes are TRBV5-4 and TRBJ2-2; 10 nucleotides line up with TRBD1. Germline V CDR1 and CDR2: SGHNT, YYREEE (reference sequence). This CDR3 spans 16 amino acids. The junction had 6 bases not matched to a gene; V was cut back by 4 bases and J by 3 bases. The CDR3 spells CASSLGQGVDTGELFF. CDR3 bases: TGTGCCAGCAGCCTAGGACAGGGGGTAGACACCGGGGAGCTGTTTTTT. The full variable domain, its missing parts supplied by reference TRBV5-4 and TRBJ2-2, is ETGVTQSPTHLIKTRGQQVTLRCSSQSGHNTVSWYQQALGQGPQFIFQYYREEENGRGNFPPRFSGLQFPNYSSELNVNALELDDSALYLCASSLGQGVDTGELFFGEGSRLTVL.

The V and J genes are TRBV6-2 or TRBV6-3 and TRBJ2-7; D call uncertain. This CDR3 has 14 amino acids. The V end was cut by 5 bases, the J end by 2 bases, with 13 bases between. Germline V gene lookup returns CDR1 MNHEY and CDR2 SVGEGT. The CDR3 sequence: CASSDTPLTYEQYF. The CDR3 coding sequence is TGTGCCAGCAGTGACACCCCCCTGACCTACGAGCAGTACTTC.

The chain has TRBV18 and TRBJ2-3; the match to TRBD1 covers 9 bases. This CDR3 region has 15 residues. Germline trimming cut 4 bases from V and 6 bases from J; bases unmatched to any gene: 8. Germline assignment: CDR1 KGHSH and CDR2 LQKENI. CDR3 loop: CASSQPGQGIDTQYF. The CDR3 region has the DNA TGTGCCAGCTCACAACCGGGACAGGGAATCGATACGCAGTATTTT.

The CDR3 coding sequence is TGTGCCAGCAGTTACTCGTACAGGCGAGGCTACACCTTC. Amino acid sequence: CASSYSYRRGYTF. This chain connects TRBV6-2 or TRBV6-3 to TRBJ1-2, with D possibly matching TRBD1 (5 bases). Germline loops: CDR1 MNHEY, CDR2 SVGEGT. V was trimmed by 0 bases and J by 8 bases, leaving 10 bases between them. This CDR3 contains 13 residues.

The chain joins TRBV10-3 to TRBJ1-5; 11 nucleotides match TRBD1. Trimming removed 4 bases from V and 10 bases from J; junction bases left unmatched: 3. The CDR3 spans 13 residues. Germline values: CDR1 ENHRY, CDR2 SYGVKD. This CDR3 is CAISGDRGGPQHF. The CDR3 DNA reads TGTGCCATCAGTGGGGACAGGGGGGGACCCCAGCATTTT.